This T cell receptor (beta chain) was observed in a study of shared clonotypes between healthy human individuals. Across the whole study: With ages of 18 to 49, the donors were a couple of women and a few men.

The table came from immunoSEQ multiplex PCR; TCRdb's copy has only in-frame clones and leaves some out. The table shows roughly 2.5 million clones, with over 85% occurring only once. The CDR3 spans 16 residues. Germline V gene data show CDR1 as SGHTA and CDR2 as FQGNSA. V was clipped by 4 bases and J by 0 bases, with 10 bases between them. This clone occurred once. All participating donors were Caucasian adults from Nashville, Tennessee. The chain combines TRBV7-2 with TRBJ1-6, with no clear D. The sequence derives from a man aged 18-30 years in good health. Sequenced material: naive CD4+ T cells sorted from blood. Subset noted: CD45RA+ positively selected. CDR3 DNA sequence: TGTGCCAGCAGCTCCGGACCGGCCTCCTATAATTCACCCCTCCACTTT. Translated: CASSSGPASYNSPLHF.